Many counts were recorded for the clone carrying this TCR beta chain. Its target is not known. Template switching (which added a universal primer site) was used, and cDNA carried unique molecular identifiers. TCRdb fed the 5' RACE reads into MiXCR, producing one record per CDR3 protein. The sample carries about 570,000 distinct CDR3 sequences, approximately 9.6% recorded once. The data were obtained in a study of identical twins. Study-wide findings and caveats: There was more out-of-frame TCR alpha sharing in monozygotic twins than models estimated. Zero-insertion results could be subject to partial confounding by invariant MAIT and iNKT cells. Shared out-of-frame alpha sequences (those common to twins) showed excess low generation probability.

These same data were also listed under a study on yellow fever vaccine responses in identical twins.

The sequencing input was PBMCs. The sequence came from a woman aged 18-35 years in good health.

CDR3 DNA sequence: TGCGCCAGCAGCCAAGGGACAGTGGTCTTAAAGCAGTACTTC. Translation gives CASSQGTVVLKQYF. V usage is TRBV4-1 and J usage is TRBJ2-7; D may be TRBD1 (6 bases). This CDR3 contains 14 residues. Trimming cost V 1 base and J 8 bases, with 15 bases left between them. Germline V gene lookup returns CDR1 MGHRA and CDR2 YSYEKL.